A single T cell receptor beta chain is shown here with its context. No antigen is known for it. The sample comes from a study of CD8+ T cells in alopecia areata. Study information: Among treated patients, oral tofacitinib was administered at 5 to 10 mg twice daily.

Peripheral blood samples and lesional scalp punch biopsies were obtained from alopecia areata patients. From PBMCs, CD4+ and CD8+ T cells were sorted. Broader study findings: Normal scalp showed lower clonality than lesional scalp, especially alopecia totalis/universalis.

Germline V gene data show CDR1 as SGHTS and CDR2 as YDEGEE. This CDR3 spans 15 amino acids. Trimming removed 4 bases from V and 4 bases from J; junction bases left unmatched: 5. The authors extracted RNA and reverse transcribed it into cDNA as the sequencing template. This table comes from immunoSEQ multiplex PCR, and its TCRdb copy is limited to in-frame clones, with some not included. This table holds about 140,000 clones, under 60% found once. The chain couples TRBV5-8 to TRBJ1-6, with 7 bases aligning to TRBD1. The receptor was derived from a human donor with alopecia areata. The sample consisted of CD4+ T cells sorted from blood, taken at week 0. DNA of the CDR3: TGTGCCAGCAGCCTCCGGGACAGTTATAATTCACCCCTCCACTTT. It encodes CASSLRDSYNSPLHF.